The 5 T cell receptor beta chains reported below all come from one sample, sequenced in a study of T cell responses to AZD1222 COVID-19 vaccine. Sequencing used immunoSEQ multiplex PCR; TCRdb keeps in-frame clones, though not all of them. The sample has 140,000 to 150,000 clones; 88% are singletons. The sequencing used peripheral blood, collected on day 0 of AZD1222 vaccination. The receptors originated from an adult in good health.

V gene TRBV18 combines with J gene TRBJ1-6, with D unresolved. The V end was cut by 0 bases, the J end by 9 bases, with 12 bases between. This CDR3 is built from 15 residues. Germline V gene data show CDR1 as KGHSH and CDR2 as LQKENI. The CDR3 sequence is CASSPPLGMASPLHF. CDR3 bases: TGTGCCAGCTCACCACCGTTAGGGATGGCTTCACCCCTCCACTTT.

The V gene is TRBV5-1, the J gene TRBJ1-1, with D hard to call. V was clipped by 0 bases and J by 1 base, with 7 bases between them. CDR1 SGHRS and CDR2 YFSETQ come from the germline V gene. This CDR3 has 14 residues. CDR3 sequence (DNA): TGCGCCAGCAGCTTGGGTAGTCAGAACACTGAAGCTTTCTTT. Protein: CASSLGSQNTEAFF.

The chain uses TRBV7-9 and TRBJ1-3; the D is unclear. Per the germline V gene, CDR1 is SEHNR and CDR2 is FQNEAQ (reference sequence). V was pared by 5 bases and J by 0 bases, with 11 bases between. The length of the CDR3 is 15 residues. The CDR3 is CASSKGSSSGNTIYF. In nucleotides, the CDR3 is TGTGCCAGCAGCAAGGGATCCTCCTCTGGAAACACCATATATTTT.

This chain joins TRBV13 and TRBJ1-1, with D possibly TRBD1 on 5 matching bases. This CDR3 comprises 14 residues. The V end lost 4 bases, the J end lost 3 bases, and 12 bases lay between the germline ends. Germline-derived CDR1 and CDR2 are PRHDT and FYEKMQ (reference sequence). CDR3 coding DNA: TGTGCCAGCAGCTCACGAAAAGGGGACACTGAAGCTTTCTTT. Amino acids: CASSSRKGDTEAFF.

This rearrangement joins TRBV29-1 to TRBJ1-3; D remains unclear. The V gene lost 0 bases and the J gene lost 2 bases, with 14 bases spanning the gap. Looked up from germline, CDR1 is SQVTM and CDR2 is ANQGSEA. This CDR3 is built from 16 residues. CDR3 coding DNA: TGCAGCGTTGAAGACCCAAAGGGTGGCCCTGGAAACACCATATATTTT. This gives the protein CSVEDPKGGPGNTIYF. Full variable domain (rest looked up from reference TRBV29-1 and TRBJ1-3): SAVISQKPSRDICQRGTSLTIQCQVDSQVTMMFWYRQQPGQSLTLIATANQGSEATYESGFVIDKFPISRPNLTFSTLTVSNMSPEDSSIYLCSVEDPKGGPGNTIYFGEGSWLTVV.